This T cell receptor beta chain was captured by sequencing in a study of OX40 agonist ivuxolimab in advanced cancers. Regarding the study as a whole: Both blood CD4+ and CD8+ T cells showed clonal growth by week 6 at 0.1 to 3.0 mg/kg. Certain nonresponders likewise exhibited a low normalized T-cell clonal expansion. Antigen specificity was not determined for the expanded peripheral T cells.

With baseline, cycle 4 day 1, and cycle 7 day 1 as timepoints, blood was sampled. Germline V gene lookup returns CDR1 MNHNY and CDR2 SVGAGI (reference sequence). This CDR3 has 16 amino acids. Germline trimming cut 6 bases from V and 7 bases from J; bases unmatched to any gene: 13. Regarding this clone: Its antigen is currently unknown.

Measured with immunoSEQ multiplex PCR; TCRdb has only the in-frame clones, and not every one. This sample has around 25,000 clones, with roughly 75% found just once. The receptor comes from an adult with an advanced solid tumor such as melanoma, head and neck, liver or kidney cancer. Sequencing used CD4+ or CD8+ T cells sorted from blood, obtained in a trial of the OX40 agonist ivuxolimab. The V gene is TRBV6-6, the J gene TRBJ2-1, with 9 bases lining up with TRBD1. CDR3 in DNA: TGTGCCAGCAGAGAATCTTCCGGGACAGGGAGGAATGAGCAGTTCTTC. The encoded protein is CASRESSGTGRNEQFF.